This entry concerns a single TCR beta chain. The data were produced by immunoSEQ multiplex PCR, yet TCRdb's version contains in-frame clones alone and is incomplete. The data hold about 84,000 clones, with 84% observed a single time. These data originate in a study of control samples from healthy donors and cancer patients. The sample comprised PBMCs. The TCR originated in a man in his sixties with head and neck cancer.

The CDR3 nucleotides are TGTGCCAGTACCCCAGGGTCGACCAAAAACATTCAGTACTTC. Amino acids: CASTPGSTKNIQYF. This chain links TRBV19 with TRBJ2-4, with D possibly being TRBD1 (5 bases). Germline V lookup: CDR1 LNHDA, CDR2 SQIVND (reference sequence). V was pared by 7 bases and J by 2 bases, with 12 bases between. CDR3 length equals 14 residues.